This T cell receptor (beta chain) was sequenced for a study of cytomegalovirus exposure and HLA in healthy donors. Repertoires were generated with immunoSEQ multiplex PCR, while TCRdb's copy carries only in-frame clones and drops some. The data contain over 120,000 clones, 89% of them singletons. The CDR3 is 15 residues long. Germline lookup yields CDR1 GTSNPN and CDR2 SVGIG (reference sequence). The V end lost 3 bases, the J end lost 0 bases, and 14 bases lay between the germline ends. The study drew the donors from its approximately 130-subject validation cohort, separate from the roughly 700-subject first cohort.

The sample was PBMCs. V gene TRBV30 combines with J gene TRBJ1-2; TRBD1 is a possible D gene (5 bases). This TCR was recovered from a young woman in good health and CMV-seropositive. The CDR3 DNA reads TGTGCCTGGAGCCTGGGGGGGTTTTCTAACTATGGCTACACCTTC. Its translation is CAWSLGGFSNYGYTF.